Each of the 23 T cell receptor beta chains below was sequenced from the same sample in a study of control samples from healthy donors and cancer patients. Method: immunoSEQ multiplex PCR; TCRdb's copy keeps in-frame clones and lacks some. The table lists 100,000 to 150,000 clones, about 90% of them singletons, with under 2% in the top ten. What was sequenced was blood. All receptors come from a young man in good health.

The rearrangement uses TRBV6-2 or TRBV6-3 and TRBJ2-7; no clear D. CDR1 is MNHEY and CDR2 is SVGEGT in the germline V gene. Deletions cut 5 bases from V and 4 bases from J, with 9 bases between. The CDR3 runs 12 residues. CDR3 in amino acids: CASSHLLYEQYF. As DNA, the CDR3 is TGTGCCAGCAGTCACCTCCTGTACGAGCAGTACTTC.

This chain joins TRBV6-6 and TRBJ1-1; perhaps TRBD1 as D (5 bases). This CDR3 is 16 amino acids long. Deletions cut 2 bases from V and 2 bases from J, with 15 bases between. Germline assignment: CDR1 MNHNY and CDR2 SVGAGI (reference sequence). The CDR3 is CASSYPRGRTNTEAFF. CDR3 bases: TGTGCCAGCAGTTACCCCCGGGGCCGGACCAACACTGAAGCTTTCTTT.

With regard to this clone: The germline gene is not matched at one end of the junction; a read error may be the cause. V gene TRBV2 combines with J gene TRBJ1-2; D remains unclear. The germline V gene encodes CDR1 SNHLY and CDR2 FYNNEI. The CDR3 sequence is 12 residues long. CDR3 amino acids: CASRQEGPIALF. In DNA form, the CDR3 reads TGTGCCAGCAGGCAGGAAGGACCCATTGCCCTCTTC.

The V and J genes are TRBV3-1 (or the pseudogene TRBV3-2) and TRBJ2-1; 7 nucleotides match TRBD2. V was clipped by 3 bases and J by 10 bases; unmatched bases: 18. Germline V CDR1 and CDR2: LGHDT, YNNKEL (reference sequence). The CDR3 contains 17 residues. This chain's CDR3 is CASSQALFGGREVEQFF. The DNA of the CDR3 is TGTGCCAGCAGCCAGGCCCTTTTTGGAGGGAGGGAAGTGGAGCAGTTCTTC.

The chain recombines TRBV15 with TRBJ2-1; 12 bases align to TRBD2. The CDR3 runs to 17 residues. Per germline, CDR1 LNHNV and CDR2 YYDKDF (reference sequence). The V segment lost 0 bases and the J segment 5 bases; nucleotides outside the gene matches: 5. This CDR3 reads CATSRETSGRADNEQFF. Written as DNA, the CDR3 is TGTGCCACCAGCAGAGAGACTAGCGGGAGAGCAGACAATGAGCAGTTCTTC.

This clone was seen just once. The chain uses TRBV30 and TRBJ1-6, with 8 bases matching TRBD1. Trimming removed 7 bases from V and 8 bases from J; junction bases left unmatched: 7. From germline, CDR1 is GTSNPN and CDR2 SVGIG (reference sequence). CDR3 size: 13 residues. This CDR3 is CASLDRADSPLHF. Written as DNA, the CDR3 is TGTGCCTCCTTGGACAGGGCCGATTCACCCCTCCACTTT.

CDR3 DNA sequence: TGTGCCAGCAGAGGCCAGGGGACGGGTGGAAACACCATATATTTT. It is translated as CASRGQGTGGNTIYF. This chain joins TRBV27 and TRBJ1-3, with D possibly TRBD1 on 6 matching bases. Germline-derived CDR1 and CDR2 are MNHEY and SMNVEV (reference sequence). This CDR3 region has 15 residues. The V end lost 6 bases, the J end lost 3 bases, and 15 bases lay between the germline ends.

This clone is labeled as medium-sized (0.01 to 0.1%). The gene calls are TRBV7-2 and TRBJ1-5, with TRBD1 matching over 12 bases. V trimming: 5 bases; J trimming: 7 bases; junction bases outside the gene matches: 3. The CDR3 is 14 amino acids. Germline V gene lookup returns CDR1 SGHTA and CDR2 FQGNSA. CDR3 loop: CASSPGTGGQPQHF. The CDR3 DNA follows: TGTGCCAGCAGCCCTGGGACAGGGGGCCAGCCCCAGCATTTT.

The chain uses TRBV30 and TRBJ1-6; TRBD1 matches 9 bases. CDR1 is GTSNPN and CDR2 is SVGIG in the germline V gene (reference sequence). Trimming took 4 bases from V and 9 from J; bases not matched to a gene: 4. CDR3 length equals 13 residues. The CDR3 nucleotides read TGTGCCTGGATGGACAGGGGTTCTTCACCCCTCCACTTT. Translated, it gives CAWMDRGSSPLHF.

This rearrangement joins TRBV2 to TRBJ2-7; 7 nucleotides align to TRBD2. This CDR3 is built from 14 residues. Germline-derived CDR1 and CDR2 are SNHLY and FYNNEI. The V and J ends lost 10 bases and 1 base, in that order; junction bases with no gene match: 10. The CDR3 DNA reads TGTGCCACAAGTCGGGAGGAGAGGTCCTACGAGCAGTACTTC. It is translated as CATSREERSYEQYF.

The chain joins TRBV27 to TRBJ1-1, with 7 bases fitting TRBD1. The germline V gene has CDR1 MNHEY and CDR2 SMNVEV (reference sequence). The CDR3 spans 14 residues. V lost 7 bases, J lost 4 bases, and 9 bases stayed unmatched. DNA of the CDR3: TGTGCCAGCACCCAAGGGGGCCAGCCCACTGAAGCTTTCTTT. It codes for CASTQGGQPTEAFF.

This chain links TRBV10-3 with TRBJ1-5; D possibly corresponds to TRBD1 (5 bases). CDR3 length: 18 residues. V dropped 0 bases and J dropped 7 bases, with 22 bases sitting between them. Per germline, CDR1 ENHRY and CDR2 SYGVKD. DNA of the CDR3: TGTGCCATCAGTGAGTCTAAACTGGGTAGGAGGGACGGACAGCCCCAGCATTTT. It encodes CAISESKLGRRDGQPQHF.

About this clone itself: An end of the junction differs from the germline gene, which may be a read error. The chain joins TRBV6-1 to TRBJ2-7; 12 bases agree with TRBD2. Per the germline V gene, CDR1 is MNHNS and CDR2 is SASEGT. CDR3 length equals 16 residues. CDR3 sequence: CASSGASGRASHEQYF. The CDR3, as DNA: TGTGCCAGCAGTGGGGCTAGCGGGAGGGCCTCCCACGAGCAGTACTTC.

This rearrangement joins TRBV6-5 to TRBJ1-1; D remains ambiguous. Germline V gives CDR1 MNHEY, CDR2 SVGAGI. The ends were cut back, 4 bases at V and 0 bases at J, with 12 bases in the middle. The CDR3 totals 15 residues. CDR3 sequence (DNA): TGTGCCAGCAGTTTCCGCCGGGTGGTGAACACTGAAGCTTTCTTT. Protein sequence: CASSFRRVVNTEAFF.

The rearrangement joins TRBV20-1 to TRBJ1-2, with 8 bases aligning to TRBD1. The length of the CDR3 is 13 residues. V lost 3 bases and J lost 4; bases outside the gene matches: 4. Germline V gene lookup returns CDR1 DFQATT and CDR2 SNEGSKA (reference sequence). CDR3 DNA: TGCAGTGCTAGTGAAGACAGGGGCTATGGCTACACCTTC. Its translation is CSASEDRGYGYTF.

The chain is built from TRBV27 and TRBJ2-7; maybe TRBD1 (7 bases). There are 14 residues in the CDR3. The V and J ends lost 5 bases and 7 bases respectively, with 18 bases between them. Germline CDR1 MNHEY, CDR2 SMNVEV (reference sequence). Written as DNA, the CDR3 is TGTGCCAGCAGTCAAACAGGGGAACGGGGGGAGCAGTACTTC. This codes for CASSQTGERGEQYF.

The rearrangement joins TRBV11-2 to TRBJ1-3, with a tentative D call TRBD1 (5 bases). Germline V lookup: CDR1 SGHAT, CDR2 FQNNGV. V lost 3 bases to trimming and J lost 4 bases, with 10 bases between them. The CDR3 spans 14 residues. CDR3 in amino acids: CASSLRGNGNTIYF. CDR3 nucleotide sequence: TGTGCCAGCAGCTTGAGGGGTAACGGAAACACCATATATTTT. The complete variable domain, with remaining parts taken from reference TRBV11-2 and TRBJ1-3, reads EAGVAQSPRYKIIEKRQSVAFWCNPISGHATLYWYQQILGQGPKLLIQFQNNGVVDDSQLPKDRFSAERLKGVDSTLKIQPAKLEDSAVYLCASSLRGNGNTIYFGEGSWLTVV.

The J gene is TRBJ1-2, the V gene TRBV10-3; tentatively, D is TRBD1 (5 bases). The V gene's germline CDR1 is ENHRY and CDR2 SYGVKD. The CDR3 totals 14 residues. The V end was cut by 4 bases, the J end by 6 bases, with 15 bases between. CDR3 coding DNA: TGTGCCATCAGTGGGGGCAGGGAGGTCAATGGCTACACCTTC. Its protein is CAISGGREVNGYTF.

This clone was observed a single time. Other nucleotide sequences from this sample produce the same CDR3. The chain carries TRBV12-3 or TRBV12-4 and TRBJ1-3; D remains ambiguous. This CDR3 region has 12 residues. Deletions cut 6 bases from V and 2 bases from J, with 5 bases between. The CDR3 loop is CASSFPGNTIYF. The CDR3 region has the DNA TGTGCCAGCAGCTTCCCTGGAAACACCATATATTTT.

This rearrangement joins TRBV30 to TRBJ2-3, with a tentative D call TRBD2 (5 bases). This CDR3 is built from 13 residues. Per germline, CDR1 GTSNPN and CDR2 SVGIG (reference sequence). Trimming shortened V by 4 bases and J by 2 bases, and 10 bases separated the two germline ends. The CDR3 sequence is CAWNRGITDTQYF. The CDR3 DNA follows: TGTGCCTGGAATCGGGGTATCACAGATACGCAGTATTTT.

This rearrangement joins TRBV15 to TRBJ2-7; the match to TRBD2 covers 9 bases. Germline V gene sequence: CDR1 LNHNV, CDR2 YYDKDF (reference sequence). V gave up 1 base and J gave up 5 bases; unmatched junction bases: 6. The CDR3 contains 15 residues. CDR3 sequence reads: CATSRVLAGNHEQYF. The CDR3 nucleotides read TGTGCCACCAGCAGAGTGCTAGCGGGAAACCACGAGCAGTACTTC.

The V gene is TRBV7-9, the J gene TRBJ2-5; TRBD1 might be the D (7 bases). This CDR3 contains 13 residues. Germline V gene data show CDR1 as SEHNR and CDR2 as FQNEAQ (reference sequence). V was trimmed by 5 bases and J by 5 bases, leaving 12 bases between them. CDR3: CASSKQGRETQYF. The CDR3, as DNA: TGTGCCAGCAGCAAACAGGGGAGGGAGACCCAGTACTTC.

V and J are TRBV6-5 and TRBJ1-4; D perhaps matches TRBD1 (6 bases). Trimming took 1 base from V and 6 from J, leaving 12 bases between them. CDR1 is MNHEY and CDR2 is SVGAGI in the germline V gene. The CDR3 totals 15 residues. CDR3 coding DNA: TGTGCCAGCAGTTACTTGGGGGCTACTTATGAAAAACTGTTTTTT. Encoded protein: CASSYLGATYEKLFF.